This T cell receptor beta chain was found in a study of patients and donors after allogeneic stem cell transplantation (dated by TCRdb to the early 2020s). In the case of this clonotype: What antigen it recognizes has not been identified. This may arise from a read error, as a much more abundant clone is one base away.

Libraries were prepared through RT-PCR. The reads were generated on a NextSeq 550. TCRdb passed the public sequencing reads through fastp at Q25 and MiXCR, retaining productive beta sequences. For every CDR3 protein sequence, its rows merge into one entry that carries the most common genes and DNA. The sample records about 57,000 distinct CDR3 sequences, approximately 12% of which are singletons. Of the sample, approximately 33% is held by the ten largest clones. Sequencing was performed on blood, either unsorted or a sorted T cell fraction (not recorded which). The clonotype was recovered from a human donor who was either an allogeneic HSCT recipient or a stem cell or donor lymphocyte infusion donor (not recorded which). It is not recorded whose cells these are; they may come from a transplant donor.

The CDR3 reads as follows: CSGSDRGGTKAFF. The sequenced DNA: TGCAGCGGTTCGGACAGGGGAGGGACTAAAGCTTTCTTT. Recombination linked TRBV29-1 to TRBJ1-1, and 9 junction bases match TRBD1. Germline trimming: 7 bases from V, 9 bases from J; junction bases outside gene matches: 12. CDR1 SQVTM and CDR2 ANQGSEA were looked up in the germline V gene. The CDR3 sequence holds 13 residues, the cysteine and phenylalanine included. CDR3 DNA is the only sequence kept; it has 39 bases, read in frame from the first base. This CDR3, with the reference TRBV29-1 and TRBJ1-1 proteins standing in past its ends, gives the full variable domain SAVISQKPSRDICQRGTSLTIQCQVDSQVTMMFWYRQQPGQSLTLIATANQGSEATYESGFVIDKFPISRPNLTFSTLTVSNMSPEDSSIYLCSGSDRGGTKAFFGQGTRLTVV.